These 2 T cell receptor beta chains came from one sample sequenced in a study of T-cell reconstitution after alpha-beta-depleted transplantation in children. Unique molecular identifiers were used to barcode this TCRbeta library. TCRdb re-called the PCR reads with MiXCR, one entry per CDR3 protein. The data contain approximately 80,000 distinct CDR3 sequences, about 14% of them singletons. The source material was PBMCs, mostly from graft donor cells, sampled 180 days after TCRalphabeta/CD19-depleted stem cell transplant. The receptors come from a male patient between 2 and 10 years old who had a stem cell transplant for acute lymphoblastic leukemia, so the T cells may come from the graft donor.

This chain connects TRBV9 to TRBJ2-3; 8 bases align to TRBD2. Per the germline V gene, CDR1 is SGDLS and CDR2 is YYNGEE. After removal of 1 base from V and 4 bases from J, the junction contained 5 bases not matched to a gene. The CDR3 length is 15 residues. The CDR3: CASSVSSGSPDTQYF. The CDR3, as DNA: TGTGCCAGCAGCGTAAGCAGCGGGAGCCCAGATACGCAGTATTTT. The whole variable domain, remainder taken from reference TRBV9 and TRBJ2-3, is DSGVTQTPKHLITATGQRVTLRCSPRSGDLSVYWYQQSLDQGLQFLIQYYNGEERAKGNILERFSAQQFPDLHSELNLSSLELGDSALYFCASSVSSGSPDTQYFGPGTRLTVL.

This chain uses TRBV24-1 with TRBJ2-6, with D possibly being TRBD1 (6 bases). The CDR3 spans 14 residues. Germline CDR1 is KGHDR and CDR2 is SFDVKD. The V end was cut by 3 bases, the J end by 10 bases, with 12 bases between. DNA of the CDR3: TGTGCCACCAGTGATCCATGGACAGAGAACGTCCTGACTTTC. It encodes CATSDPWTENVLTF.